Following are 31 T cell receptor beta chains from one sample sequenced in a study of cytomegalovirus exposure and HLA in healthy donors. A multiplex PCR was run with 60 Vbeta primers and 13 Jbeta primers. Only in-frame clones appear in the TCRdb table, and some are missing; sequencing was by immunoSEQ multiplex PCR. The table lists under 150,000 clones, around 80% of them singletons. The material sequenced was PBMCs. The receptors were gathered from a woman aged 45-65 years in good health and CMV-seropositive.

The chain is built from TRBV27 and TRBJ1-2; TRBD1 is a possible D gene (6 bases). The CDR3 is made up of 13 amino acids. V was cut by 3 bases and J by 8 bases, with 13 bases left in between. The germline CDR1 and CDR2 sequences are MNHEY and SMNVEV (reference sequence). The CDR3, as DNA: TGTGCCAGCAGTTTCGCAGGGGCCGGGGGCTACACCTTC. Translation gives CASSFAGAGGYTF.

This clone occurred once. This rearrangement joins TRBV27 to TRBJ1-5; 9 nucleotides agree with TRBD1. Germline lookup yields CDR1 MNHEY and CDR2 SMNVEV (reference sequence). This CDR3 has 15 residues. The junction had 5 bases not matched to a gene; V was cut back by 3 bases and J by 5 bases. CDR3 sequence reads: CASSLGQGFYQPQHF. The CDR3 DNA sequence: TGTGCCAGCAGTTTGGGACAGGGTTTTTATCAGCCCCAGCATTTT.

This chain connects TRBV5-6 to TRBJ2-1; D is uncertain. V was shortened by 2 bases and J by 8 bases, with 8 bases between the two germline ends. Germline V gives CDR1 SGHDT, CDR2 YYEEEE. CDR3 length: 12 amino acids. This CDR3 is CASSFSGDEQFF. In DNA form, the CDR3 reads TGTGCCAGCAGCTTTAGTGGTGATGAGCAGTTCTTC.

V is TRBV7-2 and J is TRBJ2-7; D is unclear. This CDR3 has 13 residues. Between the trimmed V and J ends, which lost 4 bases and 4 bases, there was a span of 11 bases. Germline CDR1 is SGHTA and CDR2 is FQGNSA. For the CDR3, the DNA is TGTGCCAGCAGCTCAAGAGACATATACGAGCAGTACTTC. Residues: CASSSRDIYEQYF.

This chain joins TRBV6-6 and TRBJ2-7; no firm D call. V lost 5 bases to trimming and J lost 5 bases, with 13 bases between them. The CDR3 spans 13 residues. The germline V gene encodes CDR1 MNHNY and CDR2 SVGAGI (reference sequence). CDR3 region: CASSPGLRDEQYF. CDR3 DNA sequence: TGTGCCAGCAGTCCTGGTCTTCGCGACGAGCAGTACTTC.

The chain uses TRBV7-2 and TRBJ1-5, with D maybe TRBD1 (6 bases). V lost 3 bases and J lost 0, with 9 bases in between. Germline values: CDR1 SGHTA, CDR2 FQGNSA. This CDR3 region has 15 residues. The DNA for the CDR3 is TGTGCCAGCAGCTTCACAGGGTCTAGCAATCAGCCCCAGCATTTT. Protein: CASSFTGSSNQPQHF.

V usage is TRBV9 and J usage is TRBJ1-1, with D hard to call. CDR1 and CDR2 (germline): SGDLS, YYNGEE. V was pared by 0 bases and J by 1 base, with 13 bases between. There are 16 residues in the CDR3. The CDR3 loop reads CASSVGSLGGNTEAFF. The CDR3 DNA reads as TGTGCCAGCAGCGTAGGATCCCTAGGCGGGAACACTGAAGCTTTCTTT.

Here the CDR3 reads CASSLTGTEQYF. The CDR3 nucleotides are TGTGCCAGCAGCCTGACAGGGACCGAGCAGTACTTC. The chain joins TRBV7-9 to TRBJ2-7; 7 bases are a match to TRBD1. Germline assignment: CDR1 SEHNR and CDR2 FQNEAQ (reference sequence). The CDR3 consists of 12 residues. With 5 bases clipped from V and 6 bases from J, the junction kept 4 bases outside the gene matches.

CDR3 amino acids: CASSRLGQGGTEAFF. The CDR3, as DNA: TGTGCCAGCAGCCGCCTGGGACAGGGCGGCACTGAAGCTTTCTTT. The V gene is TRBV11-3, the J gene TRBJ1-1; 9 bases align to TRBD1. The germline CDR1 and CDR2 sequences are SGHNT and YENEEA. V was pared by 5 bases and J by 4 bases, with 8 bases of the junction left unmatched. The CDR3 has 15 residues.

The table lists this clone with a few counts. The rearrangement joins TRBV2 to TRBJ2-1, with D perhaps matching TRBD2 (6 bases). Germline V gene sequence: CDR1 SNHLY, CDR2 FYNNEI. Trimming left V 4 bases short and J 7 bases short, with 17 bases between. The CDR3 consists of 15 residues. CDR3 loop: CASSVRRGTGNEQFF. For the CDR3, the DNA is TGTGCCAGCAGTGTAAGACGGGGGACGGGAAATGAGCAGTTCTTC.

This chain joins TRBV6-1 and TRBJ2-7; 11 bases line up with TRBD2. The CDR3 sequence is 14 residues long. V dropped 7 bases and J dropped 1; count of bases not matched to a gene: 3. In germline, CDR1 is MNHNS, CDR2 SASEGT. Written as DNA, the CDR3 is TGTGCCAGCACCGGGACTAGCGGTTCCTACGAGCAGTACTTC. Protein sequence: CASTGTSGSYEQYF.

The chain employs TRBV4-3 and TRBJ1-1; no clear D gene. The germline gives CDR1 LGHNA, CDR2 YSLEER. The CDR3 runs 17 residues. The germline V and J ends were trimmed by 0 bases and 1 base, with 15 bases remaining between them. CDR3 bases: TGCGCCAGCAGCCAAGAGTGGAGTCCCTTTAAGAACACTGAAGCTTTCTTT. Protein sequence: CASSQEWSPFKNTEAFF.

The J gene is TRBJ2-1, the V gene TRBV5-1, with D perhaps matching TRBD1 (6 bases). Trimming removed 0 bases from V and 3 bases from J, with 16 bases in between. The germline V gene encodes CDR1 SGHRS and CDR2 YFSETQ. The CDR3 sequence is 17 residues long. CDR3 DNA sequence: TGCGCCAGCAGCTTGGGAACTCGGGACACCCACTACAATGAGCAGTTCTTC. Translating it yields CASSLGTRDTHYNEQFF.

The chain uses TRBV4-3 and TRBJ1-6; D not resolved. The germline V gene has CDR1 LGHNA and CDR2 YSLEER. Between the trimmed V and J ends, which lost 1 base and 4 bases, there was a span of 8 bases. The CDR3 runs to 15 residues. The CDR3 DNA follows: TGCGCCAGCAGCCAAGGTTTCAGTTATAATTCACCCCTCCACTTT. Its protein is CASSQGFSYNSPLHF.

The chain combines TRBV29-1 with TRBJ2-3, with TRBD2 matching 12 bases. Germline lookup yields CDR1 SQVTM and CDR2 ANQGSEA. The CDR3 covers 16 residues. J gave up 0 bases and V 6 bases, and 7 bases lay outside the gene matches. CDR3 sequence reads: CSVQRLAGVSTDTQYF. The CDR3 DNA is TGCAGCGTCCAACGACTAGCGGGGGTTAGCACAGATACGCAGTATTTT.

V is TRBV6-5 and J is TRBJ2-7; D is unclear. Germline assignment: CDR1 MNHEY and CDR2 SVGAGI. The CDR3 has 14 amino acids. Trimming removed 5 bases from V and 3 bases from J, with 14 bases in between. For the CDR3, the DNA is TGTGCCAGCAGTGCGCTAATTACGAGCTACGAGCAGTACTTC. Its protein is CASSALITSYEQYF.

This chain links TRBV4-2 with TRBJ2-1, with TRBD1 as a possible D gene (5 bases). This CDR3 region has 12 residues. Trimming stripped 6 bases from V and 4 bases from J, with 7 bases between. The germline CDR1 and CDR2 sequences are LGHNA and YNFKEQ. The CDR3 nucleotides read TGTGCCAGCAGGGGGCATTACAATGAGCAGTTCTTC. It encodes CASRGHYNEQFF.

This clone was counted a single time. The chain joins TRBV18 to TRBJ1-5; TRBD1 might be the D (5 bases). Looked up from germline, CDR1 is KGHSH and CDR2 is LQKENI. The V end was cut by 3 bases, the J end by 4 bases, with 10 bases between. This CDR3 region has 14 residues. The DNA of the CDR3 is TGTGCCAGCTCACCCCAGGGAATTAATCAGCCCCAGCATTTT. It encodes CASSPQGINQPQHF.

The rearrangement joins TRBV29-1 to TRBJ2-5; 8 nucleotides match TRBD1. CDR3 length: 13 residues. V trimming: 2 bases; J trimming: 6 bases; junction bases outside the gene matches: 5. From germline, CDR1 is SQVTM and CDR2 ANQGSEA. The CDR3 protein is CSVEFGQGQTQYF. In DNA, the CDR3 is TGCAGCGTTGAATTCGGACAGGGCCAGACCCAGTACTTC.

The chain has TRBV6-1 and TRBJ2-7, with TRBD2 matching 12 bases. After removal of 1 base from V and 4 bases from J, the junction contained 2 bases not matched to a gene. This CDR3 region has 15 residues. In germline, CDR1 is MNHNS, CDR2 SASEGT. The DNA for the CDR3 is TGTGCCAGCAGTGAAGGACTAGCGGGGGCGTACGAGCAGTACTTC. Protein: CASSEGLAGAYEQYF.

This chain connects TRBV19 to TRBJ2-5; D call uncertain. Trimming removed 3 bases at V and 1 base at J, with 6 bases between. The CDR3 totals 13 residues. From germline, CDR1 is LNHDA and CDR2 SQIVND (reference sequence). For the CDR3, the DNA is TGTGCCAGTAGTATCCAGGCCCAAGAGACCCAGTACTTC. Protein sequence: CASSIQAQETQYF.

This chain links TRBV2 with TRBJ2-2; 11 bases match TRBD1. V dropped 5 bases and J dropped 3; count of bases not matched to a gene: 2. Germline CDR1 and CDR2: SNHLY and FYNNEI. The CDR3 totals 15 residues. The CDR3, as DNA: TGTGCCAGCAGTCCGGACAGGGGGCACACCGGGGAGCTGTTTTTT. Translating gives CASSPDRGHTGELFF. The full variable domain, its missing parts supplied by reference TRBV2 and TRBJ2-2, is EPEVTQTPSHQVTQMGQEVILRCVPISNHLYFYWYRQILGQKVEFLVSFYNNEISEKSEIFDDQFSVERPDGSNFTLKIRSTKLEDSAMYFCASSPDRGHTGELFFGEGSRLTVL.

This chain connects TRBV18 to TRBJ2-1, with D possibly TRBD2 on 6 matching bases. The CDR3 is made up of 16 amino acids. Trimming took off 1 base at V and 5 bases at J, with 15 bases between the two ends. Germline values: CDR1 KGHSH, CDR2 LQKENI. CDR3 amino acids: CASSPLGGTANNEQFF. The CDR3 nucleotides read TGTGCCAGCTCACCACTCGGCGGGACGGCCAACAATGAGCAGTTCTTC.

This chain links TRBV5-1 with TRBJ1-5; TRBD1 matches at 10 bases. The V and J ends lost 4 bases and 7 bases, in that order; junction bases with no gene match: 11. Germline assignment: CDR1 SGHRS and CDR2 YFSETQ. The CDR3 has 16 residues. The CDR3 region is CASSIGLTGGSQPQHF. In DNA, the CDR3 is TGCGCCAGCAGCATTGGTCTGACAGGGGGCAGCCAGCCCCAGCATTTT.

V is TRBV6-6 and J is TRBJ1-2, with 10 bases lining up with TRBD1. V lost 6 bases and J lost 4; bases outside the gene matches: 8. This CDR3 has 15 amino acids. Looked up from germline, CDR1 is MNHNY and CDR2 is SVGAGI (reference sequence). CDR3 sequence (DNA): TGTGCCAGCAGAACGGACAGGGGGATTTTCTATGGCTACACCTTC. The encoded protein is CASRTDRGIFYGYTF.

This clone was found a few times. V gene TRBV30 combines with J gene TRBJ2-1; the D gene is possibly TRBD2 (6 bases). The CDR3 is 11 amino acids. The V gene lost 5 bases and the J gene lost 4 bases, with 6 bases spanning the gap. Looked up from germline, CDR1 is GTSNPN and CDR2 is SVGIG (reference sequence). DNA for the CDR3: TGTGCCTGGGGAGGGTACAATGAGCAGTTCTTC. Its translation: CAWGGYNEQFF.

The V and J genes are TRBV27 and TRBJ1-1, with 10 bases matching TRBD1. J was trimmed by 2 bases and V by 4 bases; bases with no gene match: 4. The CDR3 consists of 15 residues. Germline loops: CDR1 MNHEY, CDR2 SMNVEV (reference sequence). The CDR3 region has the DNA TGTGCCAGCAGTTCCTGGACAGGGGGTAACACTGAAGCTTTCTTT. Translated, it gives CASSSWTGGNTEAFF.

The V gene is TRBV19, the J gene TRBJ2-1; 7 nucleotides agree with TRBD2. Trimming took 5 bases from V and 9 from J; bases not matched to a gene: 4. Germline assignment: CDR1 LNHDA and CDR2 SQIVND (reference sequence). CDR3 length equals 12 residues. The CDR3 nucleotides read TGTGCCAGTAGTGCCCGGGGGGTTGAGCAGTTCTTC. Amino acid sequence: CASSARGVEQFF. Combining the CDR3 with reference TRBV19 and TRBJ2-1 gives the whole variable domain DGGITQSPKYLFRKEGQNVTLSCEQNLNHDAMYWYRQDPGQGLRLIYYSQIVNDFQKGDIAEGYSVSREKKESFPLTVTSAQKNPTAFYLCASSARGVEQFFGPGTRLTVL.

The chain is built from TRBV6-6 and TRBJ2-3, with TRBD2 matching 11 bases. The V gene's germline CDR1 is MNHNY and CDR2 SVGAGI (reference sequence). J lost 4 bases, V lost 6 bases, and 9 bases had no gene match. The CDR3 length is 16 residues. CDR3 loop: CASSQRLAGLADTQYF. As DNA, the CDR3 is TGTGCCAGCAGCCAAAGACTAGCGGGGCTAGCAGATACGCAGTATTTT.

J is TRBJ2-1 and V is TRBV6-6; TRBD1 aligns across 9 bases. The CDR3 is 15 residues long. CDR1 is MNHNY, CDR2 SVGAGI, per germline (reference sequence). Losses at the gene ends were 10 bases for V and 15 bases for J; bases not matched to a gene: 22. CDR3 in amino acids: CATPGPGQGNGLLFF. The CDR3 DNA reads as TGTGCCACTCCGGGACCGGGACAGGGTAATGGTCTACTGTTCTTC.

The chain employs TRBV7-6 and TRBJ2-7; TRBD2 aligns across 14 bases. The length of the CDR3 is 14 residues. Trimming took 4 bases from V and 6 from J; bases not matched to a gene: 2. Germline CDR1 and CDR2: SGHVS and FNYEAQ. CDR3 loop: CASSSGLAGAEQYF. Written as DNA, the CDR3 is TGTGCCAGCAGCTCGGGACTAGCGGGGGCCGAGCAGTACTTC.